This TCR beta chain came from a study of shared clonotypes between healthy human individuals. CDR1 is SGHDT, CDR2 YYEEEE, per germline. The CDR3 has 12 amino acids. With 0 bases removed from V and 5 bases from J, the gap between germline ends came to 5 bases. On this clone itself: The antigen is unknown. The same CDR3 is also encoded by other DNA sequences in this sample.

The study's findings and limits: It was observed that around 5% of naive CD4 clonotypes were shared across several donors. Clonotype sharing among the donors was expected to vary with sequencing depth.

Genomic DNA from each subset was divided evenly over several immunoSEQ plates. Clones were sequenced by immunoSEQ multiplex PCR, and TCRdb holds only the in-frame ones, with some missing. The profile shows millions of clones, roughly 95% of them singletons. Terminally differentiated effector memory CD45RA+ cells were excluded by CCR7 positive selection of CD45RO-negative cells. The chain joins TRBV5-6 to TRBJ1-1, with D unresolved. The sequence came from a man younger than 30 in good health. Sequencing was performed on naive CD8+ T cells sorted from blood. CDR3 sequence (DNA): TGTGCCAGCAGCTTGGGCGCGACTGAAGCTTTCTTT. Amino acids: CASSLGATEAFF.